One sample yielded the 2 T cell receptor beta chains listed below, sequenced in a study of cytomegalovirus exposure and HLA in healthy donors. Vbeta (60) and Jbeta (13) primers were used in the PCR. Sequencing used immunoSEQ multiplex PCR; TCRdb keeps in-frame clones, though not all of them. Here the sample spans some 120,000 clones, approximately 80% being singletons. Sequenced sample: PBMCs. Receptors were obtained from a man between 45 and 60 years old in good health and CMV-seronegative.

This clone was seen a few times. The V gene is TRBV10-1, the J gene TRBJ1-1; TRBD1 matches 10 bases. The V gene's germline CDR1 is WNHNN and CDR2 SYGVQD (reference sequence). This CDR3 comprises 12 residues. Losses at the gene ends were 4 bases for V and 10 bases for J; bases not matched to a gene: 3. CDR3 loop: CASSGTGGRAFF. The DNA of the CDR3 is TGCGCCAGCAGTGGGACAGGGGGACGAGCTTTCTTT.

J is TRBJ1-2 and V is TRBV4-3, with TRBD1 matching 8 bases. The CDR3 sequence is 13 residues long. Trimming took 1 base from V and 8 from J; bases not matched to a gene: 3. Per germline, CDR1 LGHNA and CDR2 YSLEER. The CDR3 loop reads CASSQAGGRGYTF. The DNA for the CDR3 is TGCGCCAGCAGCCAAGCAGGGGGCCGGGGCTACACCTTC.